Listed below are T cell receptor beta chains from one sample, sequenced in a study of T cell responses to AZD1222 COVID-19 vaccine. Profiled with immunoSEQ multiplex PCR; TCRdb holds only in-frame clones, not every one. The data show roughly 170,000 clones, with about 85% seen just once and about 2.5% held by the top ten. The sequenced sample was peripheral blood, obtained on day 0 of AZD1222 vaccination. The source of these receptors is an adult in good health. CDR3s include the opening cysteine and the closing phenylalanine or tryptophan.

TRBV30	TRBJ2-7	CAWSARYEQYF
TRBV5-1	TRBJ2-4	CASSRRGLDQNIQYF
TRBV2	TRBJ1-3	CASSTGTSSGNTIYF
TRBV5-1	TRBJ2-1	CASSRRTSGYNEQFF
TRBV28	TRBJ1-5	CASSPTSSNQPQHF
TRBV2	TRBJ2-7	CASSQTPEQYF
TRBV4-1	TRBJ2-7	CASSQVLAESYEQYF
TRBV7-9	TRBJ2-3	CASSLGSPSTDTQYF
TRBV9	TRBJ2-7	CASSVRGASDEQYF
TRBV9	TRBJ1-5	CASSKGLSPRNQPQHF
TRBV10-3	TRBJ2-1	CAIRRGTDRGEQFF
TRBV3-1/TRBV3-2	TRBJ1-1	CASSQGNLNTEAFF
TRBV19	TRBJ1-5	CASSIPGHRNQPQHF
TRBV18	TRBJ2-1	CASSPPGVGFTYNEQFF
TRBV2	TRBJ1-5	CASSGQAVSNQPQHF
TRBV19	TRBJ2-2	CASSIVPVVAGVGTGELFF
TRBV5-1	TRBJ2-7	CASSRPELAYEQYF
TRBV27	TRBJ2-7	CASSFIPLTGVYYEQYF
TRBV5-8	TRBJ1-2	CASRAGGRGYGYTF
TRBV19	TRBJ2-7	CASSNGYSYEQYF
TRBV2	TRBJ1-6	CASSGGTGANSPLHF
TRBV18	TRBJ2-3	CASSPPISGPTDTQYF